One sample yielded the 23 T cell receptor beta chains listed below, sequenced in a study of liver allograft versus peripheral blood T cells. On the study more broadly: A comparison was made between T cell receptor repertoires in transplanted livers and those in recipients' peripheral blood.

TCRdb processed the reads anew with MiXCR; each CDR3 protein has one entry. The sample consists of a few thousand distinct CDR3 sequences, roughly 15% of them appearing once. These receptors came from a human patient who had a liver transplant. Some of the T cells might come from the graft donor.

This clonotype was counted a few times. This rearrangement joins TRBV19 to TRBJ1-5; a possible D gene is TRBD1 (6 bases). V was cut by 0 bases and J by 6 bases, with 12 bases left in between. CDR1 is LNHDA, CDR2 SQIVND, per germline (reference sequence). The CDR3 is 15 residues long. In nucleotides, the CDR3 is TGTGCCAGTAGTATAGATCCAGGGGCGATTCAGCCCCAGCATTTT. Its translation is CASSIDPGAIQPQHF.

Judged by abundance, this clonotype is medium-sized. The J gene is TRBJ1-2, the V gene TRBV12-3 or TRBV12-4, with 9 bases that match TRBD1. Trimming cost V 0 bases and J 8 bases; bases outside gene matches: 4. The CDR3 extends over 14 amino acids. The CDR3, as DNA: TGTGCCAGCAGTTTAGCTGGGACAGGGAGAGGCTACACCTTC. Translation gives CASSLAGTGRGYTF.

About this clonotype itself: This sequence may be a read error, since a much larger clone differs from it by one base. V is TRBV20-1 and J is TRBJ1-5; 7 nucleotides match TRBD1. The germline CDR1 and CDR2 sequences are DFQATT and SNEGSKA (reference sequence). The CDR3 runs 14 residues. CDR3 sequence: CSARGGQEHQPHHF. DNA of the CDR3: TGCAGTGCTAGAGGAGGACAGGAACATCAGCCCCATCATTTT.

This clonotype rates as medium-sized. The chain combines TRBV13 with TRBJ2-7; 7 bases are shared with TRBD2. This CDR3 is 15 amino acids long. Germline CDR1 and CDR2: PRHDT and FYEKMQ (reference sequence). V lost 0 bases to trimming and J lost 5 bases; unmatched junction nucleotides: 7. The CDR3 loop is CASSLGPSGTDEQYF. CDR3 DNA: TGTGCCAGCAGCTTAGGGCCCAGCGGGACGGACGAGCAGTACTTC. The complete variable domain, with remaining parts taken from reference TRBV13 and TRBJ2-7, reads AAGVIQSPRHLIKEKRETATLKCYPIPRHDTVYWYQQGPGQDPQFLISFYEKMQSDKGSIPDRFSAQQFSDYHSELNMSSLELGDSALYFCASSLGPSGTDEQYFGPGTRLTVT.

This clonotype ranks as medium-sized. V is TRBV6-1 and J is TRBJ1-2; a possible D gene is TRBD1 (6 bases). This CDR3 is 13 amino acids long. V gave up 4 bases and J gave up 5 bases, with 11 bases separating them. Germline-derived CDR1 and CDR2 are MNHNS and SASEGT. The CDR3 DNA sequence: TGTGCCAGCAGTGGACAGGAATGGTATGGCTACACCTTC. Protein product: CASSGQEWYGYTF.

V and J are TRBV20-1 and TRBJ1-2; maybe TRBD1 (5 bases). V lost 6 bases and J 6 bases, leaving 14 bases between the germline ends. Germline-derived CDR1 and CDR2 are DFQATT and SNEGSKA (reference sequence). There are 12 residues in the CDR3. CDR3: CSASGQTHGYTF. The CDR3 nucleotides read TGCAGTGCGTCAGGGCAAACTCATGGCTACACCTTC.

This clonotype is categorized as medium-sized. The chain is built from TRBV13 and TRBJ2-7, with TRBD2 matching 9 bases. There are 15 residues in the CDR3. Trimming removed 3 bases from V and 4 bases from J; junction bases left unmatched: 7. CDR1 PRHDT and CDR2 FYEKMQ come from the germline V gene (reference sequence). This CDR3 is CASSFTSGQQYEQYF. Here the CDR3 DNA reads TGTGCCAGCAGCTTCACTAGCGGGCAACAGTACGAGCAGTACTTC.

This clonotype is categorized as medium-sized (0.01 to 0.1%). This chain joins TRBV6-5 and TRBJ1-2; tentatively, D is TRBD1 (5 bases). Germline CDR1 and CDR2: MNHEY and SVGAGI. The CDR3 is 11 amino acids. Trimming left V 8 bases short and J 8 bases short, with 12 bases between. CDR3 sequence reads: CASFGGVGYTF. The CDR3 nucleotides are TGTGCCAGCTTTGGGGGGGTAGGCTACACCTTC.

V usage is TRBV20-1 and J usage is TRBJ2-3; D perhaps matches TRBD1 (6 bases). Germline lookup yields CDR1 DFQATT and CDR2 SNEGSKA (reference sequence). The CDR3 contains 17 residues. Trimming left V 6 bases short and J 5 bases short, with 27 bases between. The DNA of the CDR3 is TGCAGTGCCACGCCCTATTCCGGACAGAAACTTGGAGATACGCAGTATTTT. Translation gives CSATPYSGQKLGDTQYF.

The CDR3 spells CASSPGRAGGSGYTF. As DNA, the CDR3 is TGTGCCAGCAGCCCGGGCAGGGCTGGTGGTTCTGGCTACACCTTC. V gene TRBV12-3 or TRBV12-4 combines with J gene TRBJ1-2; perhaps TRBD1 as D (5 bases). V lost 6 bases and J 7 bases, leaving 21 bases between the germline ends. The CDR3 length is 15 residues.

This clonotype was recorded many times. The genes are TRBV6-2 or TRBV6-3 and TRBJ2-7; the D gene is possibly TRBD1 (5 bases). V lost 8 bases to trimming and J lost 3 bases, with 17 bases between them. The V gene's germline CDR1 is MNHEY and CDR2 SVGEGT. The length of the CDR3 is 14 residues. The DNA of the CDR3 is TGTGCCAGCCACTCCCCCCAGACAGACTACGAGCAGTACTTC. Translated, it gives CASHSPQTDYEQYF.

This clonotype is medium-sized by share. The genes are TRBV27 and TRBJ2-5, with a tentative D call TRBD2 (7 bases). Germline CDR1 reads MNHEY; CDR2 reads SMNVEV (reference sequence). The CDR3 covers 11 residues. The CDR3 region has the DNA TGTGCTGAAGGGAGGGGGGAGACCCAGTACTTC. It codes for CAEGRGETQYF.

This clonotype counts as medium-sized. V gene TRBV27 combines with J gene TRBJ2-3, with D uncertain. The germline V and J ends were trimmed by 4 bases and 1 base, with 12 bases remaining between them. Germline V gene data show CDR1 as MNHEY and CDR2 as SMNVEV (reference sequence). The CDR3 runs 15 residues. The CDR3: CASSYSIFGTDTQYF. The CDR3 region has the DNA TGTGCCAGCAGTTATTCTATCTTTGGCACAGATACGCAGTATTTT.

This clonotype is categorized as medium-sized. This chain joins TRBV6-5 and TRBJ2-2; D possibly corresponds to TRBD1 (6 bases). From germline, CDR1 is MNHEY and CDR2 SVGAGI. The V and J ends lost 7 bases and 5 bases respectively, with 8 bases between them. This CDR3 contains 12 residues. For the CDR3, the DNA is TGTGCCAGCATTACAGGGACCGGGGAGCTGTTTTTT. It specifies CASITGTGELFF.

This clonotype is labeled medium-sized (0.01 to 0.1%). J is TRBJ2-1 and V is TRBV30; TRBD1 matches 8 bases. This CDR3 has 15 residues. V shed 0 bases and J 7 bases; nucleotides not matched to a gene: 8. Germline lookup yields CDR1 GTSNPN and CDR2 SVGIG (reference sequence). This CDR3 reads CAWSVPYTGGNEQFF. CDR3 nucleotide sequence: TGTGCCTGGAGTGTCCCCTACACAGGGGGGAATGAGCAGTTCTTC.

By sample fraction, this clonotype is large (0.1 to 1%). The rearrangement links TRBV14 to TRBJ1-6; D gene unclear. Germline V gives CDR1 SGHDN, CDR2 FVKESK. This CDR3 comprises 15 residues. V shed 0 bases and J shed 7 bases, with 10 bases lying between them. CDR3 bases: TGTGCCAGCAGCCAAGATGATCGGGAAAATTCACCCCTCCACTTT. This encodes CASSQDDRENSPLHF.

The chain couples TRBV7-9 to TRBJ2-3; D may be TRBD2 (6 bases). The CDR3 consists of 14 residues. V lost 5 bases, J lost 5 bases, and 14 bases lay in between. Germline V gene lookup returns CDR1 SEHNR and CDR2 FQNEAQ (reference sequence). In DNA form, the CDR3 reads TGTGCCAGCAGCATATCACTGGGGGGAGATACGCAGTATTTT. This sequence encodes CASSISLGGDTQYF.

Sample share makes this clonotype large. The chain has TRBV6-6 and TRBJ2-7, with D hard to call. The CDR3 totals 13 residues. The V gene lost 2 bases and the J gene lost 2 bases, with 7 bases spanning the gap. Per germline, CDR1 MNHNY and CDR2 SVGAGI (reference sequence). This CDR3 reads CASSYDRTYEQYF. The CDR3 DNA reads TGTGCCAGCAGTTACGACCGTACCTACGAGCAGTACTTC.

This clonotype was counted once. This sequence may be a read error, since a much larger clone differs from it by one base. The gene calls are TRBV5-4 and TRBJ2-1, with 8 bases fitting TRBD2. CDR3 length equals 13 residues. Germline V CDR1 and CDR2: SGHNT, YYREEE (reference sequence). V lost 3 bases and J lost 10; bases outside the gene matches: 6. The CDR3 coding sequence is TGTGCCAGCAGCTCGGGAGGGGAGGACGAGCAGTTCTTC. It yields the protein CASSSGGEDEQFF.

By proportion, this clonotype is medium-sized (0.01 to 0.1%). CDR3 in amino acids: CASSLGMNTEAFF. The CDR3 nucleotides are TGTGCCAGCAGTTTAGGGATGAACACTGAAGCTTTCTTT. The gene calls are TRBV27 and TRBJ1-1, with D unresolved. V was pared by 2 bases and J by 0 bases, with 4 bases between. Per germline, CDR1 MNHEY and CDR2 SMNVEV (reference sequence). CDR3 length: 13 residues.

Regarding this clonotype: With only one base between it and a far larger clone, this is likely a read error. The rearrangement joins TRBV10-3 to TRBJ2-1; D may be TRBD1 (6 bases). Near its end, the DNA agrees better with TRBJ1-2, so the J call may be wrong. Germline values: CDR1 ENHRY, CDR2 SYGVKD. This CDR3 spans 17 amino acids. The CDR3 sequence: CAISDTTYTGTSHGYTF. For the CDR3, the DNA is TGTGCCATCAGTGATACAACTTATACCGGGACATCTCATGGCTACACCTTC.

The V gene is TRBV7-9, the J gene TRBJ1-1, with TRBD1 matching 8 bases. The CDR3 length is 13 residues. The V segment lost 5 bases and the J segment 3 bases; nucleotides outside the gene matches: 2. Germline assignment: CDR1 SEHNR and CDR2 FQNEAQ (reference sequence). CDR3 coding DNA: TGTGCCAGCAGCCCACAGGGGGACACTGAAGCTTTCTTT. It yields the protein CASSPQGDTEAFF.

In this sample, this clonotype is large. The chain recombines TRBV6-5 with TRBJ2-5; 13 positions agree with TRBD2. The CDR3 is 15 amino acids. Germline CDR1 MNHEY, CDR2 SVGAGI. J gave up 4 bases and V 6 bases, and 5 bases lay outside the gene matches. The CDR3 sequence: CASSPLAGGPETQYF. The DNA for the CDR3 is TGTGCCAGCAGCCCACTAGCGGGGGGGCCAGAGACCCAGTACTTC.